The 14 T cell receptor beta chains listed next were all sequenced from one sample in a study of cytomegalovirus exposure and HLA in healthy donors. Primers for the PCR totalled 60 Vbeta and 13 Jbeta. Repertoires were generated with immunoSEQ multiplex PCR, while TCRdb's copy carries only in-frame clones and drops some. Of 200,000 to 300,000 clones listed, about 83% are singletons. The sequenced material came from PBMCs. All receptors come from a woman aged 40-49 years in good health and CMV-seropositive.

This chain joins TRBV7-3 and TRBJ2-1; 7 bases align to TRBD1. CDR3 size: 15 residues. CDR1 is SGHTA and CDR2 is FQGTGA in the germline V gene. The J segment lost 10 bases and the V segment lost 3 bases, leaving 12 bases of the junction unmatched. CDR3 coding DNA: TGTGCCAGCAGCTTGTCGACAGGGTTATCCAACGAGCAGTTCTTC. Its translation: CASSLSTGLSNEQFF.

This clone showed up just once. The chain couples TRBV11-2 to TRBJ2-3; 8 positions agree with TRBD2. CDR3 length equals 15 residues. Germline-derived CDR1 and CDR2 are SGHAT and FQNNGV. Trimming cost V 7 bases and J 5 bases; bases outside gene matches: 11. The CDR3 region is CASIKLAEKIDTQYF. The CDR3 bases are TGTGCCAGCATCAAACTAGCGGAGAAAATAGATACGCAGTATTTT.

This clone occurred once. This chain joins TRBV6-5 and TRBJ1-6, with 9 bases that match TRBD1. Germline V CDR1 and CDR2: MNHEY, SVGAGI. The CDR3 runs to 15 residues. The V segment lost 0 bases and the J segment 14 bases; nucleotides outside the gene matches: 8. In nucleotides, the CDR3 is TGTGCCAGCAGTTACTCCGGGACAGGGATCATCACCCTCCACTTT. Translating gives CASSYSGTGIITLHF.

V gene TRBV5-6 combines with J gene TRBJ1-4; 7 bases line up with TRBD1. Germline CDR1 and CDR2: SGHDT and YYEEEE. With 3 bases clipped from V and 5 bases from J, the junction kept 7 bases outside the gene matches. This CDR3 comprises 15 residues. In nucleotides, the CDR3 is TGTGCCAGCAGCTCCCGGACAGGACTGAATGAAAAACTGTTTTTT. It is translated as CASSSRTGLNEKLFF.

The gene calls are TRBV6-1 and TRBJ2-6; D might be TRBD1 (5 bases). From germline, CDR1 is MNHNS and CDR2 SASEGT. This CDR3 region has 20 residues. Trimming removed 0 bases from V and 0 bases from J, with 18 bases in between. Here the CDR3 reads CASSEAVGARVNSGANVLTF. The CDR3 coding sequence is TGTGCCAGCAGTGAAGCGGTAGGGGCCAGGGTAAACTCTGGGGCCAACGTCCTGACTTTC.

V is TRBV27 and J is TRBJ2-7, with 8 bases aligning to TRBD2. The CDR3 consists of 17 residues. Germline loops: CDR1 MNHEY, CDR2 SMNVEV (reference sequence). Unmatched junction bases numbered 17, after V lost 6 bases and J lost 4 bases. The CDR3: CASSLKGTGTRNYEQYF. CDR3 in DNA: TGTGCCAGCAGCTTAAAGGGCACCGGGACTAGGAATTACGAGCAGTACTTC.

This chain connects TRBV10-3 to TRBJ2-7, with a weak D call TRBD1 (5 bases). V was trimmed by 5 bases and J by 3 bases, leaving 5 bases between them. The CDR3 is made up of 11 amino acids. The germline V gene encodes CDR1 ENHRY and CDR2 SYGVKD. In DNA, the CDR3 is TGTGCCATCAGTACAGGCTACGAGCAGTACTTC. It codes for CAISTGYEQYF.

The chain combines TRBV19 with TRBJ2-7; TRBD1 is a possible D gene (5 bases). Germline values: CDR1 LNHDA, CDR2 SQIVND (reference sequence). The CDR3 runs 14 residues. The V end lost 5 bases, the J end lost 1 base, and 12 bases lay between the germline ends. CDR3 in amino acids: CASSEQVRSYEQYF. For the CDR3, the DNA is TGTGCCAGTAGTGAACAGGTCCGATCCTACGAGCAGTACTTC.

This rearrangement joins TRBV5-1 to TRBJ2-7; maybe TRBD2 (8 bases). CDR3 size: 16 residues. The germline V gene has CDR1 SGHRS and CDR2 YFSETQ. Trimming shortened V by 4 bases and J by 4 bases, and 21 bases separated the two germline ends. CDR3 bases: TGCGCCAGCAGCCGCAGGGGGAGCGGGAGAGGGTACGAGCAGTACTTC. It codes for CASSRRGSGRGYEQYF.

This clone has only one observation. The chain employs TRBV6-5 and TRBJ2-7; 7 bases are shared with TRBD1. This CDR3 spans 16 amino acids. The V gene end was trimmed by 4 bases and the J gene end by 5 bases; junction bases not matched to a gene: 14. The germline gives CDR1 MNHEY, CDR2 SVGAGI. CDR3 coding DNA: TGTGCCAGCAGTTCTTTTTCGAGACAGGGTATGCACGAGCAGTACTTC. The encoded protein is CASSSFSRQGMHEQYF.

This sequence joins TRBV4-1 and TRBJ2-7; TRBD1 agrees at 8 bases. The CDR3 has 13 amino acids. After removal of 3 bases from V and 6 bases from J, the junction contained 4 bases not matched to a gene. The germline V gene has CDR1 MGHRA and CDR2 YSYEKL. The CDR3 DNA is TGCGCCAGCAGCCAGGGACAGGTTTCCGAGCAGTACTTC. Its protein product is CASSQGQVSEQYF.

The chain combines TRBV28 with TRBJ1-5; 10 nucleotides line up with TRBD1. CDR1 and CDR2 from the germline V gene are MDHEN and SYDVKM. The trim removed 5 bases at V and 5 bases at J, leaving 3 bases unmatched. This CDR3 spans 14 amino acids. The CDR3 sequence is CASSPGQGHQPQHF. Here the CDR3 DNA reads TGTGCCAGCAGTCCGGGACAGGGGCATCAGCCCCAGCATTTT.

The V gene is TRBV28, the J gene TRBJ2-1; no definite D call. The V end was cut by 5 bases, the J end by 9 bases, with 14 bases between. This CDR3 is built from 13 residues. The germline V gene encodes CDR1 MDHEN and CDR2 SYDVKM. The CDR3 here is CASSHTRLPEQFF. The CDR3 DNA follows: TGTGCCAGCAGTCACACAAGACTCCCTGAGCAGTTCTTC.

V is TRBV7-8 and J is TRBJ1-2, with D possibly matching TRBD1 (5 bases). This CDR3 region has 12 residues. With 5 bases removed from V and 8 bases from J, the gap between germline ends came to 12 bases. Germline assignment: CDR1 SGHVS and CDR2 FQNEAQ. Here the CDR3 DNA reads TGTGCCAGCAGCCCGGGGGGAAAGGGCTACACCTTC. It is translated as CASSPGGKGYTF.